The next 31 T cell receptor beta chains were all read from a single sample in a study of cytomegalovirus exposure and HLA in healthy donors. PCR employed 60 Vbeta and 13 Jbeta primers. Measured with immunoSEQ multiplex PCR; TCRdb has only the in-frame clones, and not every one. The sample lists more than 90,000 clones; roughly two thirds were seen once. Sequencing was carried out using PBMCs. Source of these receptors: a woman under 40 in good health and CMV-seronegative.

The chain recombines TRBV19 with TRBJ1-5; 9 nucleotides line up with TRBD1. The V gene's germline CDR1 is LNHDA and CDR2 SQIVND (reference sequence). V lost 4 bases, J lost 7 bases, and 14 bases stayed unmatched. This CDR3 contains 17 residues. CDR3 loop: CASSKRTGQGPRQPQHF. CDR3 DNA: TGTGCCAGTAGTAAAAGAACTGGACAGGGGCCAAGGCAGCCCCAGCATTTT.

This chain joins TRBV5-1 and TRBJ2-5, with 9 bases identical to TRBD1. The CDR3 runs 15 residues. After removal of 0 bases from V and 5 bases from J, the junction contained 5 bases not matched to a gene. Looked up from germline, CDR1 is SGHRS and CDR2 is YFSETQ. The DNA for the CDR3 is TGCGCCAGCAGCTTGGTTGGGACAGGGACGGAGACCCAGTACTTC. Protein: CASSLVGTGTETQYF.

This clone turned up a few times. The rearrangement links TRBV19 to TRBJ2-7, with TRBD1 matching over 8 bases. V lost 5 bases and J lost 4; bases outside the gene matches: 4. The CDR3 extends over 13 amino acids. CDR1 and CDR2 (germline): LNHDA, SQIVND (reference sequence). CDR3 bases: TGTGCCAGTAGTGAGACAGGGGAGTACGAGCAGTACTTC. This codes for CASSETGEYEQYF.

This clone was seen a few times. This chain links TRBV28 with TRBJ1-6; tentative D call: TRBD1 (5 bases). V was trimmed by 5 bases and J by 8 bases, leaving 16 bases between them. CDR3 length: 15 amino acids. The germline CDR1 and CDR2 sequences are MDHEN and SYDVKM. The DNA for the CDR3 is TGTGCCAGCAGTCCGGGGGGGGACGCCTATTCACCCCTCCACTTT. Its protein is CASSPGGDAYSPLHF.

The CDR3 sequence: CASSLGQGGTGELFF. CDR3 nucleotide sequence: TGTGCCAGCAGCTTGGGACAGGGAGGCACCGGGGAGCTGTTTTTT. The chain links TRBV5-6 to TRBJ2-2, with D possibly being TRBD1 (7 bases). The V gene's germline CDR1 is SGHDT and CDR2 YYEEEE. Trimming removed 0 bases at V and 4 bases at J, with 10 bases between. The CDR3 consists of 15 residues.

The CDR3 sequence is CASSQDSEGVGETQYF. The CDR3 DNA reads TGTGCCAGCAGCCAAGATTCCGAGGGAGTCGGAGAGACCCAGTACTTC. The chain recombines TRBV4-2 with TRBJ2-5; a weak D match, TRBD2 (5 bases). The CDR3 is made up of 16 amino acids. CDR1 and CDR2 from the germline V gene are LGHNA and YNFKEQ. Trimming pared 0 bases from V and 4 bases from J, leaving 15 bases between.

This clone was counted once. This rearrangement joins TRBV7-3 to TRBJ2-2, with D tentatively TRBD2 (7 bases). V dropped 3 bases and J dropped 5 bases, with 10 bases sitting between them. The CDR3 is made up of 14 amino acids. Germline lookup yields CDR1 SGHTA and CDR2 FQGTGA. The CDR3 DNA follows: TGTGCCAGCAGCTTGGGGGGGCTGACCGGGGAGCTGTTTTTT. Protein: CASSLGGLTGELFF.

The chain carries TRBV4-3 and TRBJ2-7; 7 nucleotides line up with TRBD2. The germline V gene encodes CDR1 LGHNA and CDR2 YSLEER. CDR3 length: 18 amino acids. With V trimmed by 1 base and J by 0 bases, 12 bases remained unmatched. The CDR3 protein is CASSQGAVGRQPSYEQYF. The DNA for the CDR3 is TGCGCCAGCAGCCAAGGAGCAGTCGGGAGGCAGCCCTCCTACGAGCAGTACTTC.

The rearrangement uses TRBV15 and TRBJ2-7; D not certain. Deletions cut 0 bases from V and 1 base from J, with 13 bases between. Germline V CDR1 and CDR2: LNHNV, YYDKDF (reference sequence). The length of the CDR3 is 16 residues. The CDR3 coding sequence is TGTGCCACCAGCAGAGATGGCAGATCAAAATCCTACGAGCAGTACTTC. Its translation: CATSRDGRSKSYEQYF.

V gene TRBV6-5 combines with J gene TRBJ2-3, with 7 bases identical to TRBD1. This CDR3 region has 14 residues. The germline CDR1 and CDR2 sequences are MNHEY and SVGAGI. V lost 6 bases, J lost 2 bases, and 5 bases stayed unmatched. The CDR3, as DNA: TGTGCCAGCAGCGTCGACAGGGCCACAGATACGCAGTATTTT. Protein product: CASSVDRATDTQYF.

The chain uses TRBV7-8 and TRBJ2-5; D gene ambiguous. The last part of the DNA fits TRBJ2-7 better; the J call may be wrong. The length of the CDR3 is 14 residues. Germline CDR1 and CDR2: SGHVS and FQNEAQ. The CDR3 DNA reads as TGTGCCAGCAGCTTGGCTAGTCTCTCCTACGAGCAGTACTTC. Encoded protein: CASSLASLSYEQYF.

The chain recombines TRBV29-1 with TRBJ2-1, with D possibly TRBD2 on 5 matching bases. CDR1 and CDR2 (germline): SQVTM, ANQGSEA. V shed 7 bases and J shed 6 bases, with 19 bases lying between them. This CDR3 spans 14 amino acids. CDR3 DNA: TGCAGCGGGGCCTTCCCGGGAATGAGCAATGAGCAGTTCTTC. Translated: CSGAFPGMSNEQFF.

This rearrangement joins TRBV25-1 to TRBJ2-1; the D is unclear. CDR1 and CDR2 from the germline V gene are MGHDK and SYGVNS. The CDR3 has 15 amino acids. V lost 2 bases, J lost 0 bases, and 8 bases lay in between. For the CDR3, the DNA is TGTGCCAGCAGTGAACTTATCAGCTCCTACAATGAGCAGTTCTTC. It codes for CASSELISSYNEQFF.

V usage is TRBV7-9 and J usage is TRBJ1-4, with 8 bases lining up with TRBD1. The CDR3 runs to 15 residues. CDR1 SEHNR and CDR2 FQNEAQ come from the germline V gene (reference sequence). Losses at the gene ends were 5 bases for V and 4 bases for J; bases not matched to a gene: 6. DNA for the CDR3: TGTGCCAGCAGCCAATGGACAGGGAATAATGAAAAACTGTTTTTT. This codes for CASSQWTGNNEKLFF.

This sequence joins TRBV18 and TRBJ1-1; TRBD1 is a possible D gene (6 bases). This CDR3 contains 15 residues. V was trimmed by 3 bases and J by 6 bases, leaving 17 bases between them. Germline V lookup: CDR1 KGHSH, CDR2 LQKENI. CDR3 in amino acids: CASSPLTQGWAEAFF. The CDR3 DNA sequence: TGTGCCAGCTCACCGCTAACACAGGGTTGGGCTGAAGCTTTCTTT. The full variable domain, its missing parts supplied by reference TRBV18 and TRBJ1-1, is NAGVMQNPRHLVRRRGQEARLRCSPMKGHSHVYWYRQLPEEGLKFMVYLQKENIIDESGMPKERFSAEFPKEGPSILRIQQVVRGDSAAYFCASSPLTQGWAEAFFGQGTRLTVV.

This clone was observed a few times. CDR3 nucleotides: TGTGCCAGCAGCTTAGCAGGGGGCTACGAGCAGTACTTC. Translated, it gives CASSLAGGYEQYF. The rearrangement links TRBV7-6 to TRBJ2-7, with D possibly TRBD1 on 6 matching bases. The V gene's germline CDR1 is SGHVS and CDR2 FNYEAQ. The CDR3 is made up of 13 amino acids. Trimming removed 0 bases at V and 3 bases at J, with 6 bases between.

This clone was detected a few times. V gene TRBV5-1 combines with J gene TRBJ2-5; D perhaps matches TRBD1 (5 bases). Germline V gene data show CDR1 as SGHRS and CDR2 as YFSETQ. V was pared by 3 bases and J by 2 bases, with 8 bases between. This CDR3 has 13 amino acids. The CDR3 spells CASSSDNQETQYF. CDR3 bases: TGCGCCAGCAGCTCGGACAATCAAGAGACCCAGTACTTC.

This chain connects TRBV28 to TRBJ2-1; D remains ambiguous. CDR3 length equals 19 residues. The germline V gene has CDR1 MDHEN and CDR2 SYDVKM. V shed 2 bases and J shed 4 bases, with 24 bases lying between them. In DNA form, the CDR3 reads TGTGCCAGCAGTTTACCCTCCTACGTAATCTCAAACTCATACAATGAGCAGTTCTTC. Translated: CASSLPSYVISNSYNEQFF.

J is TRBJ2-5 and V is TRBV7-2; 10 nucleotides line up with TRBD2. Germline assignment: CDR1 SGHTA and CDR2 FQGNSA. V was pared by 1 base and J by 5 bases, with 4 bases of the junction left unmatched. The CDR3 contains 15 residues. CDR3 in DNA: TGTGCCAGCAGCTTAGTAGCGGGAGGAGGGGAGACCCAGTACTTC. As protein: CASSLVAGGGETQYF.

DNA of the CDR3: TGTGCCAGCAGCCAAGGACTAGCGGGCTCCTACGAGCAGTACTTC. Translated, it gives CASSQGLAGSYEQYF. The genes are TRBV4-2 and TRBJ2-7; 10 positions agree with TRBD2. V lost 1 base, J lost 0 bases, and 0 bases stayed unmatched. Germline CDR1 reads LGHNA; CDR2 reads YNFKEQ. The CDR3 loop spans 15 amino acids.

CDR3 coding DNA: TGTGCCAGCAGCTATACTAGCGGGAGGGGCGAGCAGTACTTC. It codes for CASSYTSGRGEQYF. The chain links TRBV28 to TRBJ2-7; TRBD2 aligns across 13 bases. Germline V gene data show CDR1 as MDHEN and CDR2 as SYDVKM. V was clipped by 6 bases and J by 6 bases; unmatched bases: 5. The CDR3 length is 14 residues.

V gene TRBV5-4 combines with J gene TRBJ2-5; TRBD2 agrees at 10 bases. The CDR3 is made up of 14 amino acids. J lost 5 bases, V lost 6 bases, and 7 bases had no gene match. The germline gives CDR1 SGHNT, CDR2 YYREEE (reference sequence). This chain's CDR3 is CASNQREGRETQYF. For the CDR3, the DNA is TGTGCCAGCAACCAGCGGGAGGGCCGGGAGACCCAGTACTTC.

The CDR3 loop reads CASSSGLATHEQFF. The CDR3 DNA follows: TGTGCCAGCAGCTCCGGACTAGCGACCCATGAGCAGTTCTTC. V and J are TRBV5-6 and TRBJ2-1; 9 bases are shared with TRBD2. V was pared by 3 bases and J by 8 bases, with 6 bases of the junction left unmatched. The CDR3 is made up of 14 amino acids. CDR1 and CDR2 from the germline V gene are SGHDT and YYEEEE.

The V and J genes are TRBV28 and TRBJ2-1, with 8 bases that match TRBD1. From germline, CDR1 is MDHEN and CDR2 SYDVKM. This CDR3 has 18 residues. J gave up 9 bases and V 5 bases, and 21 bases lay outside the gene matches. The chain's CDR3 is CASSPRQGKLRGFGEQFF. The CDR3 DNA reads TGTGCCAGCAGTCCCCGACAGGGGAAGCTACGGGGGTTCGGTGAGCAGTTCTTC.

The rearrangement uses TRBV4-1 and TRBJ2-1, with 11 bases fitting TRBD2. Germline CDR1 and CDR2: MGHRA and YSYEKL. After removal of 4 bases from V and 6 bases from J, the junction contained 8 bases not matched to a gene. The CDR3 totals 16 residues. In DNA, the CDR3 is TGCGCCAGCAGCCTGTCTAGCGGGAGGATTTCCAATGAGCAGTTCTTC. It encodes CASSLSSGRISNEQFF.

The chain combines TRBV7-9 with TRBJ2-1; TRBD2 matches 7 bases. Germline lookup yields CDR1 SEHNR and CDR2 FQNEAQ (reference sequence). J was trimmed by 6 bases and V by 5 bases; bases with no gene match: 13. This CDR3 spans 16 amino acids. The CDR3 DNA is TGTGCCAGCAGCAAGCTGACTAGCCCTCCTCCCAATGAGCAGTTCTTC. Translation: CASSKLTSPPPNEQFF.

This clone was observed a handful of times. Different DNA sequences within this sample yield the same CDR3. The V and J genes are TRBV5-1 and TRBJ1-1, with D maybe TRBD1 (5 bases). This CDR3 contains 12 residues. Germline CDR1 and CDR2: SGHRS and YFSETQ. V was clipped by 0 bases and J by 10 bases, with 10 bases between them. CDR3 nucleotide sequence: TGCGCCAGCAGCTTGGGGGGGAGGGGAGCTTTCTTT. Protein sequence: CASSLGGRGAFF. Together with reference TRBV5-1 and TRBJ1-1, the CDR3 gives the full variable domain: KAGVTQTPRYLIKTRGQQVTLSCSPISGHRSVSWYQQTPGQGLQFLFEYFSETQRNKGNFPGRFSGRQFSNSRSEMNVSTLELGDSALYLCASSLGGRGAFFGQGTRLTVV.

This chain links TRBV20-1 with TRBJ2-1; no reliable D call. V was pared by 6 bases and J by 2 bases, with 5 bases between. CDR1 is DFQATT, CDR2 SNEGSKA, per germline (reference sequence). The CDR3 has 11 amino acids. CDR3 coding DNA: TGCAGTGCCCGTCCCTACAATGAGCAGTTCTTC. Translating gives CSARPYNEQFF.

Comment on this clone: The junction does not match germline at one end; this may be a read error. CDR3 in DNA: TGTGCTAGCAGCTTGAGTGGGCGTGGTGAGCAGTTCTTC. Amino acids: CASSLSGRGEQFF. The chain is built from TRBV7-7 and TRBJ2-1; the D is unclear. This CDR3 has 13 amino acids. Germline CDR1 reads SSHAT; CDR2 reads FNYEAQ (reference sequence).

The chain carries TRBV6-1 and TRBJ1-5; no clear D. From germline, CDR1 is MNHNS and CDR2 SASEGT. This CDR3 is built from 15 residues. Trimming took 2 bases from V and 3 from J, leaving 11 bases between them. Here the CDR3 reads CASSEWYADNQPQHF. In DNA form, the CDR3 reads TGTGCCAGCAGTGAATGGTACGCAGACAATCAGCCCCAGCATTTT.

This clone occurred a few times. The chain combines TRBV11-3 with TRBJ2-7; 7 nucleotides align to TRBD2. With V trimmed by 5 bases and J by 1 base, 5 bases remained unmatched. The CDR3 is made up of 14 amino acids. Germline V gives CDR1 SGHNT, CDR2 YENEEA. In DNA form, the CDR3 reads TGTGCCAGCAGCCCGAGCGGGGCGTCCTACGAGCAGTACTTC. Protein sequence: CASSPSGASYEQYF. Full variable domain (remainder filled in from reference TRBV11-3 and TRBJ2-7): EAGVVQSPRYKIIEKKQPVAFWCNPISGHNTLYWYLQNLGQGPELLIRYENEEAVDDSQLPKDRFSAERLKGVDSTLKIQPAELGDSAVYLCASSPSGASYEQYFGPGTRLTVT.